This entry features one T cell receptor beta chain sequence. This record belongs to a study of neoadjuvant anti-PD-1 for oral cavity cancer. Noted time point: after neoadjuvant nivolumab, at surgical resection. TCRdb keeps only in-frame clones here, not all; method: immunoSEQ multiplex PCR. The sample includes tens of thousands of clones, around 79% seen only once; the top ten take around 4.8%. The source was PBMCs, collected after nivolumab (anti-PD-1) treatment. The receptor was derived from a person between 40 and 85 years old with oral cavity squamous cell carcinoma.

CDR3 DNA sequence: TGTGCCAGCAGTGAAGCGTCGGGGTTCCAAGAGACCCAGTACTTC. Translation gives CASSEASGFQETQYF. This chain links TRBV6-1 with TRBJ2-5, with a weak D call TRBD2 (5 bases). CDR3 length: 15 residues. CDR1 is MNHNS and CDR2 is SASEGT in the germline V gene. Between the trimmed V and J ends, which lost 0 bases and 1 base, there was a span of 9 bases.